These T cell receptor beta chains were read from a single sample in a study of cytomegalovirus exposure and HLA in healthy donors. Libraries were prepared by immunoSEQ multiplex PCR; TCRdb keeps only in-frame clonotypes and omits some of them. The sample comprises roughly 150,000 clones, roughly 90% of which are singletons, and about 6% rests with the top ten. Sequenced sample: PBMCs. The receptors here all came from a woman in her twenties or thirties in good health and CMV-seronegative. The CDR3 runs from the conserved cysteine through the conserved F or W. Each record gives: clone size, J gene, V gene, D gene, CDR3 DNA, CDR3 protein. D genes are given only for firm matches. Some rows have no size entry. The others give once, few or many, or a class for an expanded clone.

-	TRBJ1-5	TRBV7-3	-	TGTGCCAGCAGCTTAAACGGGAGGGAGGGCCAGCCCCAGCATTTT	CASSLNGREGQPQHF
-	TRBJ2-7	TRBV5-1	-	TGCGCCAGCAGCTCGGACGGCTTTGCGCAGTACTTC	CASSSDGFAQYF
-	TRBJ1-3	TRBV15	-	TGTGCCACCAGCAGAGATAAGGTCTCTGGAAACACCATATATTTT	CATSRDKVSGNTIYF
-	TRBJ2-7	TRBV4-3	-	TGCGCCAGCAGCCAAGATCAACTCTACGAGCAGTACTTC	CASSQDQLYEQYF
-	TRBJ2-7	TRBV7-3	TRBD1	TGTGCCAGCAGCCCCGGACAGGGACGGGGCGAGCAGTACTTC	CASSPGQGRGEQYF
-	TRBJ2-3	TRBV2	TRBD1	TGTGCCAGCAGTTTTGGACAGGGTGTAGACACGCAGTATTTT	CASSFGQGVDTQYF
-	TRBJ1-2	TRBV27	TRBD1	TGTGCCAGCAGGGAGGACAGGGACTATGGCTACACCTTC	CASREDRDYGYTF
-	TRBJ2-5	TRBV6-1	TRBD2	TGTGCCAGCAGTGAAAGCGCGGGAGTGGGGTTGGAGACCCAGTACTTC	CASSESAGVGLETQYF
-	TRBJ2-1	TRBV5-6	TRBD2	TGTGCCAGCAGCTTGGAACTAGCGGGCAATGAGCAGTTCTTC	CASSLELAGNEQFF
few	TRBJ1-1	TRBV20-1	-	TGCAGTGCCGCAATGAACACTGAAGCTTTCTTT	CSAAMNTEAFF
few	TRBJ2-1	TRBV7-2	-	TGTGCCAGCAGCTTCCTAGATCCTGAGCAGTTCTTC	CASSFLDPEQFF
-	TRBJ2-1	TRBV4-1	-	TGCGCCAGCAGCCAACCCGTGGGACGGAATGAGCAGTTCTTC	CASSQPVGRNEQFF
-	TRBJ2-7	TRBV4-1	TRBD1	TGCGCCAGCAGCCAGGGGACAGGGGTATCCTACGAGCAGTACTTC	CASSQGTGVSYEQYF
once	TRBJ2-5	TRBV4-2	-	TGTGCCAGCAGCCAAGAGGAGGGAAGGGAGACCCAGTACTTC	CASSQEEGRETQYF
-	TRBJ2-7	TRBV2	-	TGTGCCAGCACTTTCAACACGAACGACTACGAGCAGTACTTC	CASTFNTNDYEQYF
-	TRBJ2-5	TRBV5-1	TRBD2	TGCGCCTCCGGGGGGGTAATAGGCAACCAAGAGACCCAGTACTTC	CASGGVIGNQETQYF
-	TRBJ2-2	TRBV28	TRBD2	TGTGCCAGCAGCACTAGCGGCACCGGGGAGCTGTTTTTT	CASSTSGTGELFF
few	TRBJ1-1	TRBV20-1	-	TGCAGTGCTCTGGGGGATCCGAAAGCTTTCTTT	CSALGDPKAFF
-	TRBJ2-7	TRBV5-6	TRBD1	TGTGCCAGCAGCTTGGGGCAGGGGGCGTACGAGCAGTACTTC	CASSLGQGAYEQYF
-	TRBJ1-3	TRBV5-4	-	TGTGCCAGCAGCTTGGGAGGCGGTCGGGGCTCTGGAAACACCATATATTTT	CASSLGGGRGSGNTIYF
-	TRBJ1-2	TRBV2	TRBD1	TGTGCCAGCAGTATGGGACAGGCTAAAGAGGGCTACACCTTC	CASSMGQAKEGYTF
-	TRBJ2-6	TRBV27	-	TGTGCCAGCAGTTTATCCCGCTCTGGGGCCAACGTCCTGACTTTC	CASSLSRSGANVLTF
-	TRBJ2-7	TRBV12-1	-	TGTGCCAGCAGCTTTACCCCGTGTGTGTTAGCGGGTAGATCCTACGAGCAGTACTTC	CASSFTPCVLAGRSYEQYF
few	TRBJ1-2	TRBV4-1	TRBD1	TGCGCCAGCAGCCAAGAGGGACAGGGGCATGGCTACACCTTC	CASSQEGQGHGYTF
-	TRBJ2-5	TRBV28	TRBD2	TGTGCCAGCAGTTTGCCGGCTAGCGGGAGGGAGTACCAAGAGACCCAGTACTTC	CASSLPASGREYQETQYF
-	TRBJ1-5	TRBV19	TRBD1	TGTGCCAGTACCTCGACAGGGGGCGAATATCAGCCCCAGCATTTT	CASTSTGGEYQPQHF
-	TRBJ1-1	TRBV6-6	-	TGTGCCAGCAACCGAAACACTGAAGCTTTCTTT	CASNRNTEAFF
-	TRBJ1-4	TRBV6-1	-	TGTGCCAGCAGTGTTGGGAGGGTTAATGAAAAACTGTTTTTT	CASSVGRVNEKLFF
-	TRBJ2-1	TRBV11-3	-	TGTGCCAGCAGCTTAGTGGGACATGAGCAGTTCTTC	CASSLVGHEQFF
-	TRBJ2-5	TRBV19	-	TGTGCCAGTAGCACGGGGATGCGGGCGACCCAGTACTTC	CASSTGMRATQYF
-	TRBJ1-2	TRBV2	TRBD1	TGTGCCAGTTGGCCCTTAAGACAGGGCGCCTATGGCTACACCTTC	CASWPLRQGAYGYTF
-	TRBJ2-1	TRBV28	TRBD1	TGTGCCAGCAGTTTTAGGGGGCAGGAGAAGCAGTTCTTC	CASSFRGQEKQFF
-	TRBJ2-7	TRBV4-3	-	TGCGCCAGCAGCCAAGTAATCGGAGGCGAGCAGTACTTC	CASSQVIGGEQYF
-	TRBJ2-1	TRBV7-9	TRBD1	TGTGCCAGCAGCCAGGGACAGATCAATGAGCAGTTCTTC	CASSQGQINEQFF
-	TRBJ2-7	TRBV6-6	-	TGTGCCAGCAGTATGTCAGATTACGAGCAGTACTTC	CASSMSDYEQYF
-	TRBJ2-1	TRBV2	TRBD1	TGTGCCAGCAGCTTACAGGGGTACAATGAGCAGTTCTTC	CASSLQGYNEQFF
-	TRBJ1-5	TRBV10-3	TRBD1	TGTGCCACGAGGGACAGGTTAAATCAGCCCCAGCATTTT	CATRDRLNQPQHF
-	TRBJ2-1	TRBV4-1	-	TGCGCCAGCAGCCACGTCCGGGACTCCTCCTACAATGAGCAGTTCTTC	CASSHVRDSSYNEQFF
-	TRBJ2-3	TRBV18	TRBD1	TGTGCCAGCTCACCTAGTCCGCTGCGGACAGGGAGCACAGATACGCAGTATTTT	CASSPSPLRTGSTDTQYF
-	TRBJ2-2	TRBV11-2	TRBD1	TGTGCCAGCAGCTTAGAAGTCACAGGGGCGAACACCGGGGAGCTGTTTTTT	CASSLEVTGANTGELFF
-	TRBJ2-7	TRBV5-1	TRBD2	TGCGCCAGCAGCTTGAAGGGAGGGGCCTACGAGCAGTACTTC	CASSLKGGAYEQYF
-	TRBJ1-2	TRBV14	-	TGTGCCAGCAGAAACCAGGGGAGCAATGGCTACACCTTC	CASRNQGSNGYTF
-	TRBJ2-4	TRBV9	-	TGTGCCAGCAGCGTAGGGGGTAATGAAAACATTCAGTACTTC	CASSVGGNENIQYF
-	TRBJ1-3	TRBV4-2	-	TGTGCCAGCAGCAACTTAGGCGAACCCGCTGGAAACACCATATATTTT	CASSNLGEPAGNTIYF
-	TRBJ2-1	TRBV28	-	TGTGCCAGCAGTTTAAACAGGGACCGCTCCTACAATGAGCAGTTCTTC	CASSLNRDRSYNEQFF
many	TRBJ1-1	TRBV19	-	TGTGCCAGTAGGATACAGGGAAACACTGAAGCTTTCTTT	CASRIQGNTEAFF
-	TRBJ1-4	TRBV4-3	-	TGCGCCAGCAGCCAAGTTCGAGGACGGGGGGTTGAAAAACTGTTTTTT	CASSQVRGRGVEKLFF
-	TRBJ2-7	TRBV28	TRBD1	TGTGCCAGCAGTTTAAGGGGGACAGGGTCCTACGAGCAGTACTTC	CASSLRGTGSYEQYF
-	TRBJ2-7	TRBV14	-	TGTGCCAGCAGCCCCGGACGGTTCTACGAGCAGTACTTC	CASSPGRFYEQYF
few	TRBJ1-2	TRBV2	-	TGTGCCGGAGACCGGGACACTAACTATGGCTACACCTTC	CAGDRDTNYGYTF
-	TRBJ1-2	TRBV27	-	TGTGCCAGCCATCCCTTCCCCGGCGGGGATAACTATGGCTACACCTTC	CASHPFPGGDNYGYTF
-	TRBJ2-7	TRBV6-5	TRBD1	TGTGCCAGCAGTTACACAGGGGGATACGAGCAGTACTTC	CASSYTGGYEQYF
-	TRBJ1-1	TRBV28	TRBD1	TGTGCCAGCAGACGACAGGGGGCTTCCACTGAAGCTTTCTTT	CASRRQGASTEAFF
-	TRBJ2-7	TRBV28	TRBD1	TGTGCCAGCGAACCAAGCCACGGGACAGGGATTGCTGGGGAGCAGTACTTC	CASEPSHGTGIAGEQYF
-	TRBJ1-2	TRBV5-1	-	TGCGCCAGCAGTGCCGCCGGCTATGGCTACACCTTC	CASSAAGYGYTF
once	TRBJ2-7	TRBV2	TRBD1	TGTGCCAGCAGTGTAGGGACAGGGGCCTACGAGCAGTACTTC	CASSVGTGAYEQYF
-	TRBJ2-1	TRBV7-6	TRBD2	TGTGCCAGCAGTACAGTGACTAGCCCCATTTCTGAGCAGTTCTTC	CASSTVTSPISEQFF